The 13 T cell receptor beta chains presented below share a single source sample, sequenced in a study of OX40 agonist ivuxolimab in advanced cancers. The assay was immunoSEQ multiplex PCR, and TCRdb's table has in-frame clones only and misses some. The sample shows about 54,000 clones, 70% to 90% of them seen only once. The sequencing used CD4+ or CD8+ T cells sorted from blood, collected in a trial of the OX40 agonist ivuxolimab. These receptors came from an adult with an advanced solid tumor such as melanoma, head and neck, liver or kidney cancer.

CDR3 nucleotide sequence: TGCGCCCCTGGGGGGGGTATGAACACTGAAGCTTTCTTT. As protein: CAPGGGMNTEAFF. This chain uses TRBV23-1 with TRBJ1-1; possible D gene TRBD1, 5 bases. TRBV23-1 is an open reading frame, and its role is uncertain. V gave up 11 bases and J gave up 0 bases, with 13 bases separating them. This CDR3 is 13 amino acids long.

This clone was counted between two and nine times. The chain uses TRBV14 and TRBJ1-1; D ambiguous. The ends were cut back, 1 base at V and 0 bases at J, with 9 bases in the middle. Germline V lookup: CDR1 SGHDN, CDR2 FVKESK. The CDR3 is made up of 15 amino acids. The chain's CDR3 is CASSQARNLNTEAFF. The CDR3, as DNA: TGTGCCAGCAGCCAAGCGAGGAATCTGAACACTGAAGCTTTCTTT.

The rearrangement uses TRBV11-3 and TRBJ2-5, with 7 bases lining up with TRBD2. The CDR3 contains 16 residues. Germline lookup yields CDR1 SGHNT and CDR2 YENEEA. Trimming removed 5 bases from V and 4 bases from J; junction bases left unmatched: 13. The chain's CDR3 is CASSQKRLAGSETQYF. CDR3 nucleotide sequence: TGTGCCAGCAGCCAAAAAAGACTAGCTGGTTCAGAGACCCAGTACTTC.

The CDR3 DNA sequence: TGTGCCACCAGCAGAGACGGCAGGGAGGGGGATGAGCAGTTCTTC. Protein product: CATSRDGREGDEQFF. J is TRBJ2-1 and V is TRBV15; a possible D gene is TRBD2 (7 bases). V was cut by 0 bases and J by 8 bases, with 14 bases left in between. CDR3 length equals 15 residues. Germline V gene sequence: CDR1 LNHNV, CDR2 YYDKDF (reference sequence).

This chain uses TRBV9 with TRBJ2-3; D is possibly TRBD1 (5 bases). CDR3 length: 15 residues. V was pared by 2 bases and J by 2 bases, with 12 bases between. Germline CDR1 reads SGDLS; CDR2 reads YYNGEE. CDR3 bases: TGTGCCAGCAGCGTCAAAGGGGATTACACAGATACGCAGTATTTT. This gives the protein CASSVKGDYTDTQYF.

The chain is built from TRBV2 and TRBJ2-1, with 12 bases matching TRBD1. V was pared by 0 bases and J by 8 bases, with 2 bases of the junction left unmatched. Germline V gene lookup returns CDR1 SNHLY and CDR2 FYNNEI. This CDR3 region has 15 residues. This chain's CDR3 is CASSEAGTGGYEQFF. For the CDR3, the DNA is TGTGCCAGCAGTGAAGCTGGGACAGGGGGCTATGAGCAGTTCTTC.

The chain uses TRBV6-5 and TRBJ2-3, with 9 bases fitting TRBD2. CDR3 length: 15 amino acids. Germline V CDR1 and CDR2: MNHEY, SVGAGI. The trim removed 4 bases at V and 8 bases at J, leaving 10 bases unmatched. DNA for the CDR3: TGTGCCAGCAGTTCTAGCGGGGCCAAGGGAGGTACGCAGTATTTT. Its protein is CASSSSGAKGGTQYF.

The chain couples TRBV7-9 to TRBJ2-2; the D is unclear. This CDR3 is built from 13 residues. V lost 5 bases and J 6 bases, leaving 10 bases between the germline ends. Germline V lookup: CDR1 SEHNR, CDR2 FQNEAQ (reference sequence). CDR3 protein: CASSRPSSGELFF. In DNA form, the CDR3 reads TGTGCCAGCAGCCGCCCCAGTTCCGGGGAGCTGTTTTTT.

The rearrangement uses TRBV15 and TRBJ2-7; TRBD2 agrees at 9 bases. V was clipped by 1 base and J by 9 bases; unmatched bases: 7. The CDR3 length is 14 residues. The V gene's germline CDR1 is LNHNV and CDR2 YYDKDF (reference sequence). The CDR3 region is CATSRGRGGSMQYF. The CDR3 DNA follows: TGTGCCACCAGCAGAGGGCGGGGGGGATCGATGCAGTACTTC.

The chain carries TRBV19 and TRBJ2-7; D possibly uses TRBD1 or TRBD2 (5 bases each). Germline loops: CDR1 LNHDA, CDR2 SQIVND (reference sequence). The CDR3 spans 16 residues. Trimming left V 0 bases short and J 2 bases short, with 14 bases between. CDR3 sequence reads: CASSIEGPTWTYEQYF. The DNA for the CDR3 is TGTGCCAGTAGTATAGAGGGACCCACTTGGACCTACGAGCAGTACTTC.

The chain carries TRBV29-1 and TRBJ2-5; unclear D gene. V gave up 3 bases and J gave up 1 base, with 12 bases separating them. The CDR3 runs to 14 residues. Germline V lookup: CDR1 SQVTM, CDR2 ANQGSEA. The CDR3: CSVDAQAIQETQYF. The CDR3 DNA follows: TGCAGCGTTGATGCGCAGGCGATCCAAGAGACCCAGTACTTC.

CDR3 nucleotides: TGTGCCAGCAGTTTAGTCCAGGGCTGGGATTCACCCCTCCACTTT. Translating gives CASSLVQGWDSPLHF. The chain employs TRBV28 and TRBJ1-6, with D possibly being TRBD1 (5 bases). This CDR3 has 15 amino acids. The V end was cut by 2 bases, the J end by 8 bases, with 13 bases between. Germline CDR1 reads MDHEN; CDR2 reads SYDVKM. The full variable domain, its missing parts supplied by reference TRBV28 and TRBJ1-6, is DVKVTQSSRYLVKRTGEKVFLECVQDMDHENMFWYRQDPGLGLRLIYFSYDVKMKEKGDIPEGYSVSREKKERFSLILESASTNQTSMYLCASSLVQGWDSPLHFGNGTRLTVT.

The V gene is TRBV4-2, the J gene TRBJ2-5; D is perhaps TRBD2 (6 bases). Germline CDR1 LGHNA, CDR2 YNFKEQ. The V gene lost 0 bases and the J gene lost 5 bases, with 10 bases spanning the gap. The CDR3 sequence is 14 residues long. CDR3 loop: CASSQDRLAETQYF. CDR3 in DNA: TGTGCCAGCAGCCAAGACCGGCTAGCGGAGACCCAGTACTTC.